This TCR beta chain was captured in a study of blood T cells in healthy people across ages (dated by TCRdb to between 2014 and 2017). In the study overall: In model experiments, roughly one uniquely barcoded TCR beta cDNA molecule per two T cells was captured by template switching. Using deep sequencing normalized with unique cDNA molecular identifiers, the study measured how TCR beta repertoire diversity changes with age. Four age groups were formed from the donors: young (average approximately 15 years), middle-aged (roughly 38), aged (around 62) and long-lived (around 82). To avoid experimental bias, donors of different ages were distributed randomly across sequencing lanes. For two donors (one aged 18 to 30 and one aged 80 or older), the study analyzed two additional independent replicas of 1 million unique cDNA reads from the same blood draw. Beyond this particular receptor, the publication reports: Estimates of total diversity from one million sequenced T cells were regarded as lower bounds and underestimates. A strong correlation was found between observed TCR beta diversity and the percentage of naive T cells measured by flow cytometry. Because donor CMV infection status was unknown, age-related changes in expanded clonotypes were potentially confounded. Since profiling was done on bulk unsorted PBMCs, naive and antigen-experienced compartments could not be conclusively compared. Compared with the aged group, the long-lived group had more naive CD4+ T cells, fewer expanded clones and increased TCR diversity, a pattern suggesting age selection. Observed TCR beta diversity per million T cells fell roughly linearly with age, and a significant reduction was already apparent by age around 36.

Donors were approximately 42 systemically healthy Caucasian individuals from Russia aged roughly 6 to 95 years. Each donor gave around 9.8 milliliters of peripheral blood, collected into EDTA-treated Vacutainer tubes. PBMCs were isolated by Ficoll-Paque density-gradient centrifugation, with at least 7 million obtained per sample. Trizol reagent was used to extract total RNA from PBMCs, with at least 5 micrograms per sample. For every donor, an aliquot of PBMCs went through flow cytometry to measure the percentages of naive CD45RAhigh/CD27high T cells. Concerning this clonotype: Its antigen remains undetermined. Within one base of it there is no much larger clone, and no base qualities were kept.

Libraries came from 5' RACE. These reads were obtained on an Illumina HiSeq 2500. A second PCR of about 7 to 12 cycles was performed with a sample-barcoded 5' primer and a J-beta primer mix. A unique molecular identifier was introduced onto each TCR beta cDNA molecule by a template-switch 5' adaptor carrying 12 random nucleotides. Each sample yielded at least 2.5 million CDR3-containing paired-end reads. The Mint cDNA synthesis kit, primed by a TRBC-specific oligonucleotide, was used to synthesize first-strand cDNA from all RNA. Following uracil-DNA glycosylase treatment, a first 18-cycle PCR with universal primers M1SS and BC2_uni_R was performed on all cDNA. Concerning the study's data processing: Normalization of each sample was performed by random selection of 1 million high-quality reads, each carrying a distinct molecular identifier. Instead of being binned into consensus sequences, reads with shared molecular identifiers were discarded. MiTCR, run with a Q25 quality threshold and the strictest error-elimination algorithm, handled CDR3 identification, clonotype clustering and error correction. Lower-bound total TCR beta diversity was estimated with a nonparametric unseen species model using Euler transformation. TCRdb handled the public reads itself, with Q25 trimming in fastp and clone calling in MiXCR, and kept productive beta chains. CDR3 protein duplicates are merged, each entry listing the most common genes and DNA. The V and J calls were not made by the authors but by TCRdb's processing. This sample holds about 670,000 distinct CDR3 sequences; approximately 52% were observed only once. Jointly, the top ten make up about 13% of the sample.

V and J lose 1 base and 1 base, and a span of 10 bases separates them. Taken from cysteine to phenylalanine, the CDR3 has 16 residues. The read is trimmed to its CDR3 DNA, 48 bases read in frame from base 1. The germline V gene (reference sequence) yields LGHDT for CDR1 and YNNKEL for CDR2. Sequenced material: blood. The sequence links TRBV3-1 to TRBJ2-2; the D gene is perhaps TRBD1, on 5 matching bases. The origin of this receptor is a woman older than 75 in good health. The sequenced DNA: TGTGCCAGCAGCCAAGGGGGCGGCGGGAACACCGGGGAGCTGTTTTTT. This gives the protein CASSQGGGGNTGELFF.